The next 30 T cell receptor beta chains were all read from a single sample in a study of regulatory T cells in long-lasting Graves disease. Sample time point: newly diagnosed GD, antithyroid drugs for less than 3 months. PBMCs provided the RNA from which the TCR library was made. Arm-PCR of CDR3 regions with iRepertoire HTBI primers generated TCR beta libraries. MiXCR, run by TCRdb on the multiplex PCR reads, gives a single entry per CDR3 protein. The data show a few hundred thousand distinct CDR3 sequences, over 9.5% seen once. These data also featured in a second study, about T cells in Graves' hyperthyroidism and ophthalmopathy.

The sample here was peripheral blood mononuclear cells (PBMCs), taken at new diagnosis, from a patient treated with antithyroid drugs. These receptors came from a woman aged 18-30 years with Graves disease.

A few counts support this clonotype. V and J are TRBV12-3 or TRBV12-4 and TRBJ1-3; D not resolved. This CDR3 region has 15 residues. V lost 3 bases and J lost 0, with 9 bases in between. This chain's CDR3 is CASSLNRLSGNTIYF. CDR3 in DNA: TGTGCCAGCAGTTTGAACCGGCTCTCTGGAAACACCATATATTTT.

The chain links TRBV29-1 to TRBJ2-1; 13 nucleotides agree with TRBD2. Germline-derived CDR1 and CDR2 are SQVTM and ANQGSEA. Trimming took 6 bases from V and 12 from J; bases not matched to a gene: 8. The CDR3 has 13 amino acids. The chain's CDR3 is CSVGTSGAEGQFF. In DNA, the CDR3 is TGCAGCGTCGGGACTAGCGGGGCCGAGGGGCAGTTCTTC.

This clonotype showed up many times. The chain uses TRBV9 and TRBJ2-2; the D is unclear. The CDR3 extends over 13 amino acids. V lost 1 base to trimming and J lost 5 bases, with 6 bases between them. The germline V gene encodes CDR1 SGDLS and CDR2 YYNGEE. Written as DNA, the CDR3 is TGTGCCAGCAGCGTATTCCTAACCGGGGAGCTGTTTTTT. Its translation is CASSVFLTGELFF.

This clonotype was seen many times. This sequence joins TRBV18 and TRBJ2-3; 7 nucleotides line up with TRBD2. CDR1 KGHSH and CDR2 LQKENI come from the germline V gene. The CDR3 contains 16 residues. Germline trimming cut 5 bases from V and 4 bases from J; bases unmatched to any gene: 12. The CDR3 sequence is CASSVGERGVADTQYF. The DNA of the CDR3 is TGTGCCAGCTCAGTCGGCGAGCGGGGCGTCGCAGATACGCAGTATTTT.

Note on this clonotype: The junction and the germline gene differ at one end; a read error may be behind it. The gene calls are TRBV7-2 and TRBJ1-1; D may be TRBD1 (6 bases). This CDR3 is built from 13 residues. Germline V gene lookup returns CDR1 SGHTA and CDR2 FQGNSA. CDR3 protein: CAGSRTGPREAFF. For the CDR3, the DNA is TGTGCCGGCAGCCGAACAGGGCCTAGGGAGGCTTTCTTT.

In this sample, this clonotype turned up a few times. The chain joins TRBV20-1 to TRBJ2-1, with TRBD2 as a possible D gene (5 bases). V lost 0 bases, J lost 3 bases, and 15 bases lay in between. The length of the CDR3 is 16 residues. The germline V gene has CDR1 DFQATT and CDR2 SNEGSKA (reference sequence). For the CDR3, the DNA is TGCAGTGCTAGAGATGGAGGTTCGGGCTACTACAATGAGCAGTTCTTC. It codes for CSARDGGSGYYNEQFF.

As concerns this clonotype: A clone one base away is much larger, so this may be a read error. The V gene is TRBV19, the J gene TRBJ1-1; TRBD1 might be the D (5 bases). The CDR3 runs to 15 residues. Germline CDR1 LNHDA, CDR2 SQIVND (reference sequence). V lost 5 bases, J lost 0 bases, and 13 bases lay in between. The CDR3 nucleotides read TGTGCCAGTAGTGACCGGGGCAGGGTGAACACTGAAGCTTTCTTT. It encodes CASSDRGRVNTEAFF. The full variable domain, rest sourced from reference TRBV19 and TRBJ1-1, is DGGITQSPKYLFRKEGQNVTLSCEQNLNHDAMYWYRQDPGQGLRLIYYSQIVNDFQKGDIAEGYSVSREKKESFPLTVTSAQKNPTAFYLCASSDRGRVNTEAFFGQGTRLTVV.

Concerning this clonotype itself: This sequence may be a read error, since a much larger clone differs from it by one base. V is TRBV6-1 and J is TRBJ2-3; 8 nucleotides agree with TRBD2. The J segment lost 7 bases and the V segment lost 7 bases, leaving 13 bases of the junction unmatched. CDR1 MNHNS and CDR2 SASEGT come from the germline V gene. This CDR3 spans 15 amino acids. The DNA of the CDR3 is TGTGCCAGCACCACGCGGCGGGAGGACCGAAATACGCAGTATTTT. Its translation is CASTTRREDRNTQYF.

In its sample, this clonotype was seen many times. The chain couples TRBV12-3 or TRBV12-4 to TRBJ2-7; D unresolved. V was shortened by 5 bases and J by 4 bases, with 12 bases between the two germline ends. CDR3 length equals 13 residues. The CDR3, as DNA: TGTGCCAGCAGTAATCTGGGCTTTTACGAGCAGTACTTC. Its protein product is CASSNLGFYEQYF.

This clonotype was seen ten or more times. The chain combines TRBV7-2 with TRBJ2-1; 7 bases match TRBD1. The V and J ends lost 5 bases and 9 bases, in that order; junction bases with no gene match: 4. Germline V gene data show CDR1 as SGHTA and CDR2 as FQGNSA. The CDR3 length is 12 residues. The DNA of the CDR3 is TGTGCCAGCAGCCAAGGGGGCGTTGAGCAGTTCTTC. This gives the protein CASSQGGVEQFF.

The chain combines TRBV6-9 with TRBJ2-3; the D gene is possibly TRBD2 (6 bases). Trimming removed 4 bases at V and 0 bases at J, with 14 bases between. Per the germline V gene, CDR1 is MNHGY and CDR2 is SVAAGI. This CDR3 contains 16 residues. The CDR3 sequence is CASSLRDFKSTDTQYF. CDR3 coding DNA: TGTGCCAGCAGTTTGCGGGACTTCAAGAGCACAGATACGCAGTATTTT.

Ten or more counts support this clonotype. The J gene is TRBJ1-1, the V gene TRBV19; D remains ambiguous. V was cut by 7 bases and J by 0 bases, with 15 bases left in between. This CDR3 is built from 15 residues. Germline CDR1 is LNHDA and CDR2 is SQIVND (reference sequence). The CDR3 spells CASIKLGMMNTEAFF. DNA of the CDR3: TGTGCCAGTATTAAGTTAGGAATGATGAACACTGAAGCTTTCTTT.

A word on this clonotype: A much larger clone is a single base away; this may be a read error. The chain recombines TRBV7-9 with TRBJ2-1; 7 bases line up with TRBD2. The CDR3 has 16 residues. Germline CDR1 is SEHNR and CDR2 is FQNEAQ (reference sequence). Germline trimming cut 11 bases from V and 6 bases from J; bases unmatched to any gene: 19. The CDR3 loop reads CAGIPSRIAGVNEQFF. The CDR3 DNA reads as TGTGCCGGCATTCCCTCCCGGATAGCGGGTGTCAATGAGCAGTTCTTC.

A note on this clonotype: A single base separates this from a much larger clone, so it may be a read error. V usage is TRBV2 and J usage is TRBJ2-7; TRBD2 matches at 9 bases. V shed 3 bases and J 3 bases; nucleotides not matched to a gene: 3. The CDR3 extends over 14 amino acids. Germline assignment: CDR1 SNHLY and CDR2 FYNNEI. The CDR3: CASSEGSGSYEQYF. CDR3 coding DNA: TGTGCCAGCAGTGAGGGTAGCGGGAGCTACGAGCAGTACTTC.

This clonotype was recorded at least ten times. The J gene is TRBJ2-1, the V gene TRBV27; D is possibly TRBD2 (6 bases). Trimming stripped 8 bases from V and 7 bases from J, with 15 bases between. CDR1 MNHEY and CDR2 SMNVEV come from the germline V gene (reference sequence). This CDR3 has 13 residues. CDR3 in amino acids: CASSLGLRNEQFF. In DNA form, the CDR3 reads TGTGCCAGCTCCCTGGGACTTAGAAATGAGCAGTTCTTC.

This clonotype was picked up many times. V usage is TRBV2 and J usage is TRBJ2-3, with 8 bases fitting TRBD2. The J segment lost 2 bases and the V segment lost 9 bases, leaving 13 bases of the junction unmatched. The CDR3 is 16 amino acids. In germline, CDR1 is SNHLY, CDR2 FYNNEI. The CDR3 DNA sequence: TGTGCCAGTAGGCGGACTAGCCTGATCTTCACAGATACGCAGTATTTT. Translation: CASRRTSLIFTDTQYF.

V usage is TRBV13 and J usage is TRBJ2-5; 7 bases are a match to TRBD1. The ends lost 6 bases at V and 4 bases at J; junction bases unmatched: 8. The length of the CDR3 is 14 residues. Germline V lookup: CDR1 PRHDT, CDR2 FYEKMQ (reference sequence). The CDR3 loop is CASRLKGAPETQYF. In DNA, the CDR3 is TGTGCCAGCAGGCTAAAGGGGGCTCCAGAGACCCAGTACTTC. Full variable domain (missing parts from reference TRBV13 and TRBJ2-5): AAGVIQSPRHLIKEKRETATLKCYPIPRHDTVYWYQQGPGQDPQFLISFYEKMQSDKGSIPDRFSAQQFSDYHSELNMSSLELGDSALYFCASRLKGAPETQYFGPGTRLLVL.

A few counts support this clonotype. This sequence joins TRBV12-3 or TRBV12-4 and TRBJ2-7; tentatively, D is TRBD2 (5 bases). The CDR3 runs 16 residues. V was pared by 7 bases and J by 3 bases, with 22 bases between. The CDR3 protein is CASTPGSQVPIYEQYV. DNA for the CDR3: TGTGCCAGCACCCCGGGATCGCAGGTTCCGATCTACGAGCAGTACGTC.

In its sample, this clonotype was seen many times. The V gene is TRBV6-2 or TRBV6-3, the J gene TRBJ2-7, with 7 nucleotides matching TRBD2. The CDR3 length is 13 residues. Germline CDR1 and CDR2: MNHEY and SVGEGT. The V gene end was trimmed by 7 bases and the J gene end by 5 bases; junction bases not matched to a gene: 8. The CDR3 reads CASTDGRSHEQYF. The CDR3 DNA reads TGTGCCAGCACCGACGGGAGGTCCCACGAGCAGTACTTC.

This clonotype was counted between two and nine times. The genes are TRBV7-2 and TRBJ2-5, with 11 bases identical to TRBD1. The CDR3 covers 14 residues. Germline lookup yields CDR1 SGHTA and CDR2 FQGNSA. V shed 4 bases, J shed 5 bases, and the junction held 3 bases outside the gene matches. The CDR3 DNA reads as TGTGCCAGCAGCTGGGACAGGGGGTTTGAGACCCAGTACTTC. This codes for CASSWDRGFETQYF.

This clonotype has at least ten counts. This rearrangement joins TRBV12-3 or TRBV12-4 to TRBJ1-6, with D unclear. The CDR3 runs 15 residues. The V end was cut by 4 bases, the J end by 0 bases, with 7 bases between. The CDR3 sequence: CASSSKSSYNSPLHF. As DNA, the CDR3 is TGTGCCAGCAGTTCCAAGAGCTCCTATAATTCACCCCTCCACTTT.

The V and J genes are TRBV5-1 and TRBJ2-1; no clear D gene. V lost 0 bases to trimming and J lost 8 bases, with 24 bases between them. Germline V gene sequence: CDR1 SGHRS, CDR2 YFSETQ. The CDR3 is 18 amino acids. The CDR3 region is CASSLDSGPSFPSDEQFF. The CDR3 DNA follows: TGCGCCAGCAGCTTGGACTCCGGGCCCAGTTTCCCCTCGGATGAGCAGTTCTTC.

The table lists this clonotype with a few counts. A much larger clone is a single base away; this may be a read error. The chain combines TRBV20-1 with TRBJ2-7, with a tentative D call TRBD2 (5 bases). The CDR3 spans 15 residues. From germline, CDR1 is DFQATT and CDR2 SNEGSKA (reference sequence). Trimming removed 1 base at V and 3 bases at J, with 16 bases between. The CDR3 sequence is CSARVLPGIDYEQYF. CDR3 DNA sequence: TGCAGTGCTAGAGTACTACCCGGGATCGACTACGAGCAGTACTTC.

In its sample, this clonotype was seen many times. The chain recombines TRBV6-2 or TRBV6-3 with TRBJ2-7, with 7 bases identical to TRBD1. V dropped 0 bases and J dropped 0; count of bases not matched to a gene: 8. The CDR3 runs 17 residues. CDR1 and CDR2 (germline): MNHEY, SVGEGT. The CDR3 nucleotides read TGTGCCAGCAGTTACTCGATACAGGGGTTATACTCCTACGAGCAGTACTTC. Its translation: CASSYSIQGLYSYEQYF.

The chain joins TRBV7-3 to TRBJ2-1; TRBD2 matches at 11 bases. The V gene's germline CDR1 is SGHTA and CDR2 FQGTGA. The CDR3 contains 15 residues. The ends lost 4 bases at V and 10 bases at J; junction bases unmatched: 9. CDR3 nucleotides: TGTGCCAGCAGCTACCTAGCGGGGGGACTAAGAGAGCAGTTCTTC. As protein: CASSYLAGGLREQFF.

Ten or more counts support this clonotype. The chain is built from TRBV4-2 and TRBJ1-2; TRBD1 aligns across 10 bases. The CDR3 has 15 residues. Trimming at V came to 4 bases and at J to 3 bases, leaving 5 bases not matched to a gene. CDR1 is LGHNA and CDR2 is YNFKEQ in the germline V gene. The CDR3 region is CASSPGQGVDYGYTF. The CDR3 bases are TGTGCCAGCAGCCCCGGACAGGGGGTTGACTATGGCTACACCTTC.

As concerns this clonotype: A much larger clone lies one base from this, so it may be a read error. The V gene is TRBV27, the J gene TRBJ2-5; the match to TRBD2 covers 14 bases. The CDR3 is 17 residues long. CDR1 is MNHEY and CDR2 is SMNVEV in the germline V gene (reference sequence). V lost 0 bases and J lost 11; bases outside the gene matches: 11. CDR3 coding DNA: TGTGCCAGCAGTTTATCGCCCTGGACTAGCGGGAGGAATGAGCAGTACTTC. This sequence encodes CASSLSPWTSGRNEQYF.

This clonotype was seen many times. The V gene is TRBV7-9, the J gene TRBJ2-7; D remains unclear. The CDR3 has 15 amino acids. Trimming shortened V by 5 bases and J by 3 bases, and 17 bases separated the two germline ends. The germline V gene encodes CDR1 SEHNR and CDR2 FQNEAQ (reference sequence). Here the CDR3 reads CASSRNSQARYEQYV. The CDR3 DNA follows: TGTGCCAGCAGCCGCAATAGCCAGGCCCGCTACGAGCAGTACGTC.

V is TRBV20-1 and J is TRBJ1-4, with 7 bases identical to TRBD1. Per germline, CDR1 DFQATT and CDR2 SNEGSKA (reference sequence). The CDR3 is 12 residues long. V dropped 8 bases and J dropped 3; count of bases not matched to a gene: 3. The CDR3, as DNA: TGCAGTCAAGGGGGCCCTAATGAAAAACTGTTTTTT. Translation gives CSQGGPNEKLFF.

The V call is TRBV18, the J call TRBJ1-5; D not certain. The length of the CDR3 is 15 residues. V lost 1 base and J lost 0, with 7 bases in between. The germline V gene has CDR1 KGHSH and CDR2 LQKENI. The CDR3 DNA reads TGTGCCAGCTCACCACTTGGTAATAGCAATCAGCCCCAGCATTTT. Translating gives CASSPLGNSNQPQHF.